This T cell receptor beta chain was captured in a study of OX40 agonist ivuxolimab in advanced cancers. Turning to the study itself: Intravenous ivuxolimab was administered to patients every 2 weeks at 0.01 to 10 mg/kg.

The CDR3 runs to 18 residues. Clones were read by immunoSEQ multiplex PCR, and TCRdb kept only the in-frame ones, dropping some. The sample lists about 75,000 clones; 87% were seen once. V gene TRBV21-1 combines with J gene TRBJ2-7; TRBD2, the table's D call, lacks a check against the DNA. TRBV21-1 counts as a pseudogene. The clonotype was recovered from an adult with an advanced solid tumor such as melanoma, head and neck, liver or kidney cancer. Sequenced here: CD4+ or CD8+ T cells sorted from blood, sampled in a trial of the OX40 agonist ivuxolimab. The CDR3 spells CASSKGWVTSAASREQYF. DNA for the CDR3: TGTGCCAGCAGCAAAGGGTGGGTCACTAGCGCCGCGTCTCGCGAGCAGTACTTC.